One and the same sample provided the 16 T cell receptor beta chains below, sequenced in a study of beta chain features in type 1 diabetes. Of the isolated RNA, all was reverse transcribed, and so the sequenced material was expressed TCRB transcripts. Repertoires were generated with immunoSEQ multiplex PCR, while TCRdb's copy carries only in-frame clones and drops some. The sample shows under 900,000 clones, around a sixth of them seen only once. Material for sequencing was naive CD4+ T cells from blood. All receptors come from a woman aged 18-29 years in good health.

This clone was picked up a small number of times. The chain uses TRBV5-6 and TRBJ1-1; D not resolved. The CDR3 covers 17 residues. The V and J ends lost 4 bases and 0 bases respectively, with 19 bases between them. The V gene's germline CDR1 is SGHDT and CDR2 YYEEEE. The DNA for the CDR3 is TGTGCCAGCAGCCTCGGGCCCCCCGGAACAATGAACACTGAAGCTTTCTTT. This encodes CASSLGPPGTMNTEAFF.

The chain couples TRBV9 to TRBJ2-3; TRBD2 might be the D (6 bases). Germline-derived CDR1 and CDR2 are SGDLS and YYNGEE. V lost 5 bases, J lost 4 bases, and 26 bases lay in between. This CDR3 region has 18 residues. The CDR3: CASSLRGGSVQRADTQYF. Here the CDR3 DNA reads TGTGCCAGCAGTCTTCGAGGAGGGTCCGTGCAAAGGGCAGATACGCAGTATTTT.

This clone appeared a few times. The gene calls are TRBV7-3 and TRBJ2-1; tentative D call: TRBD1 (6 bases). The length of the CDR3 is 15 residues. Germline-derived CDR1 and CDR2 are SGHTA and FQGTGA. With 5 bases removed from V and 0 bases from J, the gap between germline ends came to 11 bases. This chain's CDR3 is CASSRTESSYNEQFF. The CDR3 region has the DNA TGTGCCAGCAGCCGGACAGAGAGCTCCTACAATGAGCAGTTCTTC.

V usage is TRBV6-5 and J usage is TRBJ2-7, with TRBD1 identical over 7 bases. The CDR3 runs 14 residues. In germline, CDR1 is MNHEY, CDR2 SVGAGI. The V segment lost 5 bases and the J segment 0 bases; nucleotides outside the gene matches: 4. The CDR3 bases are TGTGCCAGCAGTCACCCAGGGGGCTCCTACGAGCAGTACTTC. This translates into CASSHPGGSYEQYF.

This clone showed up just a few times. The J gene is TRBJ2-1, the V gene TRBV9; 9 nucleotides match TRBD1. The CDR3 is 15 residues long. Germline-derived CDR1 and CDR2 are SGDLS and YYNGEE. V gave up 1 base and J gave up 9 bases; unmatched junction bases: 8. CDR3 sequence: CASSVWGTGSREQFF. Written as DNA, the CDR3 is TGTGCCAGCAGCGTATGGGGGACAGGGTCCCGTGAGCAGTTCTTC.

This clone was recorded a few times. This chain joins TRBV28 and TRBJ2-3; D is possibly TRBD2 (7 bases). The CDR3 is made up of 15 amino acids. CDR1 is MDHEN and CDR2 is SYDVKM in the germline V gene. Trimming removed 4 bases at V and 5 bases at J, with 16 bases between. The CDR3 spells CASSSAGEGGDTQYF. CDR3 sequence (DNA): TGTGCCAGCAGTTCCGCAGGGGAGGGTGGAGATACGCAGTATTTT.

This clone was seen more than once but under ten times. The chain links TRBV9 to TRBJ1-3; D uncertain. This CDR3 has 13 amino acids. Per the germline V gene, CDR1 is SGDLS and CDR2 is YYNGEE. Trimming stripped 2 bases from V and 4 bases from J, with 7 bases between. CDR3 in DNA: TGTGCCAGCAGCGTTCTGGTCGGAAACACCATATATTTT. Its protein product is CASSVLVGNTIYF.

This clone was recorded a few times. The V gene is TRBV9, the J gene TRBJ2-2; 8 bases are a match to TRBD1. V gave up 2 bases and J gave up 3 bases; unmatched junction bases: 9. Germline V gene data show CDR1 as SGDLS and CDR2 as YYNGEE. The CDR3 covers 17 residues. The CDR3 DNA reads TGTGCCAGCAGCGTTGCGGGGCAGGGGGCTCACACCGGGGAGCTGTTTTTT. This gives the protein CASSVAGQGAHTGELFF.

This clone was recorded a few times. The chain combines TRBV7-2 with TRBJ2-7; 12 bases map to TRBD2. The CDR3 has 15 residues. V was clipped by 2 bases and J by 4 bases; unmatched bases: 3. Germline lookup yields CDR1 SGHTA and CDR2 FQGNSA. For the CDR3, the DNA is TGTGCCAGCAGCTTAAAACTAGCGGGAGGTTACGAGCAGTACTTC. This codes for CASSLKLAGGYEQYF.

The chain is built from TRBV7-9 and TRBJ1-1; D unresolved. CDR1 and CDR2 from the germline V gene are SEHNR and FQNEAQ (reference sequence). Trimming pared 6 bases from V and 0 bases from J, leaving 8 bases between. The CDR3 has 13 amino acids. The chain's CDR3 is CASSREMNTEAFF. CDR3 sequence (DNA): TGTGCCAGCAGTCGAGAAATGAACACTGAAGCTTTCTTT.

This clone has just a few counts. The gene calls are TRBV6-5 and TRBJ2-1; possible D gene TRBD1, 6 bases. The CDR3 covers 15 residues. The germline gives CDR1 MNHEY, CDR2 SVGAGI. Trimming cost V 5 bases and J 5 bases, with 16 bases left between them. CDR3 sequence reads: CASSTPRTADNEQFF. The CDR3 bases are TGTGCCAGCAGTACACCGAGGACAGCCGACAATGAGCAGTTCTTC.

This clone has only one observation. This chain joins TRBV29-1 and TRBJ2-7, with D hard to call. The germline V and J ends were trimmed by 4 bases and 0 bases, with 10 bases remaining between them. The germline gives CDR1 SQVTM, CDR2 ANQGSEA. The CDR3 extends over 13 amino acids. The CDR3 here is CSVARKISYEQYF. The CDR3, as DNA: TGCAGCGTTGCGAGAAAAATCTCCTACGAGCAGTACTTC.

The chain recombines TRBV5-1 with TRBJ2-2, with D perhaps TRBD2 (6 bases). Germline assignment: CDR1 SGHRS and CDR2 YFSETQ. The CDR3 is 15 residues long. V was shortened by 3 bases and J by 2 bases, with 11 bases between the two germline ends. CDR3 nucleotides: TGCGCCAGCAGCTACTCGGGAGTAAACACCGGGGAGCTGTTTTTT. Translated: CASSYSGVNTGELFF.

The rearrangement links TRBV7-2 to TRBJ1-2; D ambiguous. Germline CDR1 reads SGHTA; CDR2 reads FQGNSA. This CDR3 is built from 13 residues. Trimming stripped 2 bases from V and 5 bases from J, with 9 bases between. CDR3 region: CASSLLRQYGYTF. Here the CDR3 DNA reads TGTGCCAGCAGCTTACTTCGGCAGTATGGCTACACCTTC.

The chain links TRBV6-5 to TRBJ1-5, with TRBD1 identical over 7 bases. V lost 8 bases to trimming and J lost 7 bases; unmatched junction nucleotides: 11. This CDR3 contains 14 residues. CDR1 MNHEY and CDR2 SVGAGI come from the germline V gene. CDR3 nucleotide sequence: TGTGCCAGCTCGACAGGGACGGCGAGGCAGCCCCAGCATTTT. The encoded protein is CASSTGTARQPQHF.

V and J are TRBV29-1 and TRBJ1-1, with D perhaps TRBD1 (5 bases). CDR3 length: 12 residues. V was shortened by 4 bases and J by 12 bases, with 18 bases between the two germline ends. Germline V CDR1 and CDR2: SQVTM, ANQGSEA. As DNA, the CDR3 is TGCAGCGTTGCTCTGCTTGTGGGGGAGACTTTCTTT. It codes for CSVALLVGETFF.